A selection of T cell receptor beta chains follows, all from one sample in a study of blood T cells in healthy people across ages. TCRdb analysed the 5' RACE reads with MiXCR anew, one entry per CDR3 protein. The sample consists of some 800,000 distinct CDR3 sequences, roughly 25% of them appearing once. The data also belong to a second study, concerning T cells of mothers and their children.

The sequencing sample was made of blood. The receptor set was obtained from a boy younger than 18 in good health. The CDR3 runs from the conserved cysteine through the conserved F or W. A D gene is named only where the DNA matches it firmly. Size values are once, few and many counts, or a class for expanded clones, and some rows have none.

D gene | J gene | clone size | V gene | CDR3 protein | CDR3 DNA
NA | TRBJ2-5 | few | TRBV12-5 | CASGLGGLKETQYF | TGTGCTAGTGGTTTGGGGGGCCTAAAAGAGACCCAGTACTTC
NA | TRBJ2-3 | NA | TRBV6-2/TRBV6-3 | CASSYSVGTGTDTQYF | TGTGCCAGCAGTTACTCGGTGGGAACTGGTACAGATACGCAGTATTTT
NA | TRBJ2-1 | NA | TRBV13 | CASTGNLEYEQFF | TGTGCCAGCACCGGAAACCTAGAGTATGAGCAGTTCTTC
TRBD1 | TRBJ2-2 | NA | TRBV15 | CATSGGTGYDTGELFF | TGTGCCACCAGCGGAGGGACAGGGTACGACACCGGGGAGCTGTTTTTT
TRBD1 | TRBJ2-2 | once | TRBV10-3 | CAISESGQGPGELFF | TGTGCCATCAGTGAGTCGGGACAGGGCCCCGGGGAGCTGTTTTTT
NA | TRBJ1-2 | NA | TRBV21-1 | CASSKADRGFHGYTF | TGTGCCAGCAGCAAAGCGGACAGGGGGTTCCATGGCTACACCTTC
TRBD2 | TRBJ2-5 | NA | TRBV11-2 | CASSSTLAGGPETQYF | TGTGCCAGCAGCTCAACCTTAGCGGGGGGGCCGGAGACCCAGTACTTC
NA | TRBJ2-5 | few | TRBV18 | CASSPSDRLQTQYF | TGTGCCAGCTCCCCGAGCGACCGTTTGCAGACCCAGTACTTC
TRBD2 | TRBJ2-1 | few | TRBV20-1 | CSANIAGGLYEQFF | TGCAGTGCCAACATAGCGGGGGGGCTCTATGAGCAGTTCTTC
TRBD1 | TRBJ1-2 | NA | TRBV7-9 | CASSPLKGAEGYTF | TGTGCCAGCAGCCCGCTTAAGGGGGCGGAAGGCTACACCTTC
TRBD1 | TRBJ2-2 | few | TRBV20-1 | CSAHRGANTGELFF | TGCAGTGCTCACAGGGGTGCGAACACCGGGGAGCTGTTTTTT
NA | TRBJ2-7 | NA | TRBV20-1 | CSAKSRVLLAFEQYF | TGCAGTGCCAAAAGCAGGGTCTTACTCGCGTTCGAGCAGTACTTC
NA | TRBJ1-4 | NA | TRBV4-3 | CASSRGPDRSEKLFF | TGCGCCAGCAGCCGGGGACCCGACAGGAGCGAAAAACTGTTTTTT
TRBD2 | TRBJ2-7 | NA | TRBV5-1 | CASSLGPAGLGEQYF | TGCGCCAGCAGCTTGGGTCCAGCGGGATTGGGGGAGCAGTACTTC
TRBD2 | TRBJ2-1 | NA | TRBV6-1 | CASSVEAGGGDEQFF | TGTGCCAGCAGTGTAGAAGCGGGGGGCGGCGATGAGCAGTTCTTC
NA | TRBJ2-5 | NA | TRBV7-9 | CASSSGQIRPEAQYF | TGTGCCAGCAGCTCTGGACAGATAAGGCCTGAGGCCCAGTACTTC
NA | TRBJ2-1 | few | TRBV7-3 | CASSRSLPAYNEQFF | TGTGCCAGCAGCCGCAGCCTTCCCGCCTACAATGAGCAGTTCTTC
NA | TRBJ1-1 | NA | TRBV18 | CASSPLENTEAFF | TGTGCCAGCTCACCTCTAGAGAACACTGAAGCTTTCTTT
NA | TRBJ2-7 | NA | TRBV5-5 | CASSLNLAGVSYYEQYF | TGTGCCAGCAGCTTGAATTTAGCAGGGGTTAGTTATTACGAGCAGTACTTC
NA | TRBJ2-5 | once | TRBV13 | CASSLTGAGTYQETQYF | TGTGCCAGCAGCCTCACGGGTGCAGGGACCTACCAAGAGACCCAGTACTTC
NA | TRBJ2-3 | NA | TRBV4-3 | CASSQAPSSTDTQYF | TGCGCCAGCAGCCAAGCTCCCTCTAGCACAGATACGCAGTATTTT
NA | TRBJ1-1 | NA | TRBV2 | CASSPGAWETEAFF | TGTGCCAGCAGTCCCGGGGCTTGGGAAACTGAAGCTTTCTTT
NA | TRBJ2-7 | few | TRBV4-3 | CASSQDWVSSYEQYF | TGCGCCAGCAGCCAAGATTGGGTCTCCTCCTACGAGCAGTACTTC
NA | TRBJ2-7 | NA | TRBV12-3/TRBV12-4 | CASSLERGGIHEQYF | TGTGCCAGCAGTTTAGAACGTGGGGGGATACACGAGCAGTACTTC
NA | TRBJ2-7 | NA | TRBV10-3 | CASGLDASYEQYF | TGTGCCTCCGGACTTGACGCCAGCTACGAGCAGTACTTC
NA | TRBJ1-1 | NA | TRBV14 | CASSPLYLTENTEAFF | TGTGCCAGCAGCCCGCTCTATTTGACCGAGAACACTGAAGCTTTCTTT
TRBD2 | TRBJ2-1 | few | TRBV6-2/TRBV6-3 | CASNPRPLGGDEQFF | TGTGCCAGCAACCCCAGACCCCTCGGGGGGGATGAGCAGTTCTTC
TRBD1 | TRBJ2-7 | NA | TRBV7-3 | CASSVGGQGPYEQYF | TGTGCCAGCAGCGTAGGGGGACAGGGCCCCTACGAGCAGTACTTC
NA | TRBJ1-3 | NA | TRBV29-1 | CSVAPGGSGNTIYF | TGCAGCGTTGCCCCGGGAGGCTCTGGAAACACCATATATTTT
TRBD2 | TRBJ2-3 | few | TRBV20-1 | CSAPIAGGSTDTQYF | TGCAGTGCCCCGATAGCGGGAGGGAGCACAGATACGCAGTATTTT
TRBD2 | TRBJ2-5 | NA | TRBV7-9 | CASRPSGAYQETQYF | TGTGCCAGCAGACCGAGCGGGGCGTACCAAGAGACCCAGTACTTC
NA | TRBJ2-7 | many | TRBV29-1 | CSVEGRGTYEQYF | TGCAGCGTTGAAGGTAGGGGCACCTACGAGCAGTACTTC
TRBD1 | TRBJ2-7 | NA | TRBV25-1 | CASSGTGDGGYEQYF | TGTGCCAGCAGTGGCACAGGGGATGGCGGCTACGAGCAGTACTTC
NA | TRBJ1-1 | NA | TRBV29-1 | CSVVNTGRVVTEAFF | TGCAGCGTTGTAAACACAGGGAGGGTGGTCACTGAAGCTTTCTTT
TRBD1 | TRBJ1-6 | few | TRBV12-3/TRBV12-4 | CASRPGQYNSPLHF | TGTGCCAGCAGACCGGGACAGTATAATTCACCCCTCCACTTT
TRBD1 | TRBJ2-5 | NA | TRBV20-1 | CSALKTGGETQYF | TGCAGTGCTCTTAAGACAGGGGGAGAGACCCAGTACTTC
TRBD2 | TRBJ2-1 | many | TRBV29-1 | CSVTSGYDNEQFF | TGCAGCGTTACTAGCGGGTACGACAATGAGCAGTTCTTC
TRBD2 | TRBJ2-5 | NA | TRBV7-2 | CASSLVRRRGLADQETQYF | TGTGCCAGCAGCTTAGTGCGCAGGCGAGGACTAGCGGACCAAGAGACCCAGTACTTC
TRBD2 | TRBJ2-2 | NA | TRBV6-2/TRBV6-3 | CASSSAFVAGAPGELFF | TGTGCCAGCAGTTCCGCTTTTGTAGCGGGGGCCCCCGGGGAGCTGTTTTTT
NA | TRBJ2-6 | NA | TRBV5-4 | CASSPTVVSGANVLTF | TGTGCCAGCAGCCCGACGGTTGTCTCCGGGGCCAACGTCCTGACTTTC
TRBD2 | TRBJ2-3 | NA | TRBV9 | CASSEGLAGAPSTDTQYF | TGTGCCAGCAGCGAGGGACTAGCGGGAGCCCCCAGCACAGATACGCAGTATTTT
TRBD1 | TRBJ1-3 | NA | TRBV7-2 | CASSALGTGGNTIYF | TGTGCCAGCAGCGCTTTAGGGACAGGCGGAAACACCATATATTTT
NA | TRBJ1-6 | few | TRBV25-1 | CASRVPGSSYNSPLHF | TGTGCCAGCAGGGTCCCGGGAAGCTCCTATAATTCACCCCTCCACTTT
TRBD2 | TRBJ2-7 | NA | TRBV10-3 | CATGREGLYYEQYF | TGTGCAACCGGTCGAGAGGGACTATACTACGAGCAGTACTTC
TRBD1 | TRBJ2-4 | NA | TRBV7-2 | CASSFPTGVSQNIQYF | TGTGCCAGCAGCTTCCCGACAGGGGTTAGCCAAAACATTCAGTACTTC
TRBD2 | TRBJ2-5 | NA | TRBV7-2 | CASSLARPGLAERETQYF | TGTGCCAGCAGCTTAGCAAGACCGGGACTAGCAGAAAGGGAGACCCAGTACTTC
TRBD2 | TRBJ2-1 | NA | TRBV4-3 | CASSQGLAGGPDNEQFF | TGCGCCAGCAGCCAAGGGCTAGCGGGGGGGCCCGACAATGAGCAGTTCTTC
TRBD1 | TRBJ2-7 | NA | TRBV20-1 | CSASGDRAPQYF | TGCAGTGCTAGTGGGGACAGGGCTCCTCAGTACTTC
NA | TRBJ2-7 | few | TRBV19 | CASSADGDTYEQYF | TGTGCCAGTAGTGCCGACGGAGATACCTACGAGCAGTACTTC
NA | TRBJ1-5 | NA | TRBV7-9 | CASSLGGARSNQPQHF | TGTGCCAGCAGCTTAGGAGGCGCCAGGAGCAATCAGCCCCAGCATTTT
NA | TRBJ2-5 | NA | TRBV7-2 | CASSLRSSQEAQYF | TGTGCCAGCAGCTTAAGGTCAAGCCAAGAGGCCCAGTACTTC
NA | TRBJ1-4 | few | TRBV7-9 | CASSLSEEGEKLFF | TGTGCCAGCAGCTTATCGGAGGAAGGGGAAAAACTGTTTTTT
TRBD1 | TRBJ2-7 | few | TRBV27 | CASFPLDRGRGEQYF | TGTGCCAGCTTTCCCCTGGACAGGGGGAGAGGCGAGCAGTACTTC
NA | TRBJ1-1 | NA | TRBV6-5 | CASSYGHGTEAFF | TGTGCCAGCAGTTACGGTCACGGCACTGAAGCTTTCTTT
NA | TRBJ2-1 | few | TRBV5-8 | CASSKQFF | TGTGCCAGCAGCAAGCAGTTCTTC
NA | TRBJ1-1 | NA | TRBV5-1 | CASSLEGVMNTEASF | TGCGCCAGCAGCTTGGAGGGGGTCATGAACACTGAAGCTTCCTTT
NA | TRBJ1-1 | few | TRBV7-9 | CASSLKISEAFF | TGTGCCAGCAGCTTAAAAATCTCTGAAGCTTTCTTT
NA | TRBJ2-1 | NA | TRBV6-5 | CASSSAGGTAYNEQFF | TGTGCCAGCAGTTCCGCCGGCGGAACAGCGTACAATGAGCAGTTCTTC
TRBD2 | TRBJ2-1 | few | TRBV11-2 | CATSSGAYNEQFF | TGTGCCACCTCTAGCGGGGCCTACAATGAGCAGTTCTTC
TRBD1 | TRBJ2-7 | NA | TRBV3-1 | CASSRTGQLYEQYF | TGTGCCAGCAGCCGTACGGGACAGCTCTACGAGCAGTACTTC